This T cell receptor beta chain was observed in a study of Graves' ophthalmopathy and Graves' hyperthyroidism. In the case of this clonotype: The antigen remains unidentified.

This CDR3 is built from 15 residues. V was clipped by 7 bases and J by 4 bases; unmatched bases: 9. General study points: The model's ophthalmopathy progression predictions had roughly 65% sensitivity and less than 75% specificity. A model built from 13 signatures distinguished ophthalmopathy from stable hyperthyroidism with about 90% sensitivity and 81.08% specificity.

RNA transcripts served as template for amplifying TCR beta CDR3 sequences. The library came from an HTBI-primed first-round RT-PCR and a second-round multiplex PCR. TCRdb reprocessed the multiplex PCR reads with MiXCR, giving one entry per CDR3 protein. In the table there are a few hundred thousand distinct CDR3 sequences, about 18% of which are singletons. The PBMC fraction was derived from about 9.5 ml of fresh peripheral blood. Sequencing used peripheral blood. This sequence was found in a woman younger than 30 with Graves' ophthalmopathy. The genes are TRBV12-3 or TRBV12-4 and TRBJ1-3, with 8 bases matching TRBD1. The DNA for the CDR3 is TGTGCCAGCACCAGGACAGGGCCTTGGGGAAACACCATATATTTT. Its translation is CASTRTGPWGNTIYF.